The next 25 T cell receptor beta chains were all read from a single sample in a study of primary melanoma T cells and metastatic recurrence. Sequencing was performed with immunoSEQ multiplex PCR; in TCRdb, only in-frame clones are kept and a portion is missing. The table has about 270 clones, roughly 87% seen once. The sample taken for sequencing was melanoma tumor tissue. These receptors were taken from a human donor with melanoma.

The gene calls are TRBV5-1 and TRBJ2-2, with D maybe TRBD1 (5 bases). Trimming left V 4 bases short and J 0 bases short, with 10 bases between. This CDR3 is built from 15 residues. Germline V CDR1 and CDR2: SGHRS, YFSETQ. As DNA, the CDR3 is TGCGCCAGCAGCCCCGGACACCCGAACACCGGGGAGCTGTTTTTT. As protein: CASSPGHPNTGELFF.

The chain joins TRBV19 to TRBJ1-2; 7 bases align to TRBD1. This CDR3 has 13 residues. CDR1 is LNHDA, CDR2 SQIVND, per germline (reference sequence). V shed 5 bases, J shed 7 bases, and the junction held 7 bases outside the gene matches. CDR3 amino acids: CASSPGTVSGYTF. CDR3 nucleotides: TGTGCCAGTAGTCCGGGGACAGTGAGTGGCTACACCTTC. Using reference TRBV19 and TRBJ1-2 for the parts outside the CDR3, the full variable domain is DGGITQSPKYLFRKEGQNVTLSCEQNLNHDAMYWYRQDPGQGLRLIYYSQIVNDFQKGDIAEGYSVSREKKESFPLTVTSAQKNPTAFYLCASSPGTVSGYTFGSGTRLTVV.

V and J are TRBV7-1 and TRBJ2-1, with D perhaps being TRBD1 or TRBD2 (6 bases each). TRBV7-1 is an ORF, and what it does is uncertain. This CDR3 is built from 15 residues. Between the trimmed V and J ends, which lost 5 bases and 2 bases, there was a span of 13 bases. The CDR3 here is CASSQSGEAYNEQFF. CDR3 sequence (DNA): TGTGCCAGCAGCCAATCAGGGGAGGCCTACAATGAGCAGTTCTTC.

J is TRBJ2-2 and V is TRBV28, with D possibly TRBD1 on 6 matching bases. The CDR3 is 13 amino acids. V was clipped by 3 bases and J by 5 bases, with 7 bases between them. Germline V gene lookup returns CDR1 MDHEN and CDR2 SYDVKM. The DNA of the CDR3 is TGTGCCAGCAGTTTTAGGGGGACCGGGGAGCTGTTTTTT. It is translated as CASSFRGTGELFF.

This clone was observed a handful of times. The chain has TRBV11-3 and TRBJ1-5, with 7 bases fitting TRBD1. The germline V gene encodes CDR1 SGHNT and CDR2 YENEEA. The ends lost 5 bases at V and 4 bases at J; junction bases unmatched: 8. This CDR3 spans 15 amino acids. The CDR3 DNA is TGTGCCAGCAGCATTCGACAGGGCGGGAATCAGCCCCAGCATTTT. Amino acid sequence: CASSIRQGGNQPQHF.

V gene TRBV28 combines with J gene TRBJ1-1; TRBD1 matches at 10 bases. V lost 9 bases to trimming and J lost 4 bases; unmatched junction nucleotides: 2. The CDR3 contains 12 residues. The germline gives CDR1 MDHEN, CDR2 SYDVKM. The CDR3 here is CASRTGGTEAFF. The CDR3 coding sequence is TGTGCCAGTCGGACAGGGGGCACTGAAGCTTTCTTT.

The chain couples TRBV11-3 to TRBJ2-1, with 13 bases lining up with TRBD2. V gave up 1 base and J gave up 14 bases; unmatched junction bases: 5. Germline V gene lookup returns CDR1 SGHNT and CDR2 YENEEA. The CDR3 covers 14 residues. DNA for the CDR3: TGTGCCAGCAGCTTAGGGTCTGGGACTAGCGGGGAGTTCTTC. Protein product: CASSLGSGTSGEFF.

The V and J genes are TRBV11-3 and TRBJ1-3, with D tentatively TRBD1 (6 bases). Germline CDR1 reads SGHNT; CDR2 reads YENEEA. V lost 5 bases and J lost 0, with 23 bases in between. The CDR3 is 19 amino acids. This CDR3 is CASSPASGGGSFSGNTIYF. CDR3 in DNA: TGTGCCAGCAGCCCCGCCTCTGGAGGGGGGAGCTTCTCTGGAAACACCATATATTTT.

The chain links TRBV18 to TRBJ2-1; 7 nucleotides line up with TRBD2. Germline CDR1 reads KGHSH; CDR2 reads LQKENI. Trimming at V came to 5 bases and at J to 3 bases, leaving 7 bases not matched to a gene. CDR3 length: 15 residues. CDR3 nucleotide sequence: TGTGCCAGCTCAGCCCGACTAGCATACTACAATGAGCAGTTCTTC. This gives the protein CASSARLAYYNEQFF.

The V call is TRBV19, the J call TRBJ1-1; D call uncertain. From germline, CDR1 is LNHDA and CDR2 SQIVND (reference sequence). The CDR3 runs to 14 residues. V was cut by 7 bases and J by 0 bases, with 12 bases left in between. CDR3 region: CASKEGPLNTEAFF. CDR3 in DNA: TGTGCCAGTAAAGAGGGCCCCTTGAACACTGAAGCTTTCTTT.

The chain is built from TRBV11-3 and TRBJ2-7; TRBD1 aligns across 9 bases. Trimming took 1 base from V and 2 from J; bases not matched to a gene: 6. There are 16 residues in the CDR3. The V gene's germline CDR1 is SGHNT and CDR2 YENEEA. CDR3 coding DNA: TGTGCCAGCAGCTTAGTCCCCCGGGACAGGGCCTACGAGCAGTACTTC. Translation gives CASSLVPRDRAYEQYF.

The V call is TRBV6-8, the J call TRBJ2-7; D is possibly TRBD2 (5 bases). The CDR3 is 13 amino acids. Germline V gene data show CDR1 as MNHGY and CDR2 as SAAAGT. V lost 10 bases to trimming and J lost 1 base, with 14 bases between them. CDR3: CAIRPGGSYEQYF. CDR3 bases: TGTGCCATCAGGCCAGGAGGATCCTACGAGCAGTACTTC.

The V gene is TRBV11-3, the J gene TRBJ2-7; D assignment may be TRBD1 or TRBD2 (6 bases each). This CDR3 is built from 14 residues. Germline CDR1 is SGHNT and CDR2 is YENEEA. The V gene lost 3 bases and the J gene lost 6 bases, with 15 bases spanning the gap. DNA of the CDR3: TGTGCCAGCAGCTTGGGGGGCCCGGTTACCGAGCAGTACTTC. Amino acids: CASSLGGPVTEQYF.

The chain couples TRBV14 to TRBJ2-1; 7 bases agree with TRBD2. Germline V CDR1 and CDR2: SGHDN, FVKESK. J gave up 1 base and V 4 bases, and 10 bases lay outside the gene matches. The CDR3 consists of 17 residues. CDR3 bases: TGTGCCAGCAGCCCGTCTGTTTCAGCGGGGTCCTACAATGAGCAGTTCTTC. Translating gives CASSPSVSAGSYNEQFF.

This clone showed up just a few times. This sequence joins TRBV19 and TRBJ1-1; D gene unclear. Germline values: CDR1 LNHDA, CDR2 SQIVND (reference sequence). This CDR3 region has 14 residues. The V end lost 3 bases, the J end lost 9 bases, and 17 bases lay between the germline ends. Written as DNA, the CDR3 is TGTGCCAGTAGTATTCTTGGGTTTCTGGATCAAGCTTTCTTT. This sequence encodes CASSILGFLDQAFF.

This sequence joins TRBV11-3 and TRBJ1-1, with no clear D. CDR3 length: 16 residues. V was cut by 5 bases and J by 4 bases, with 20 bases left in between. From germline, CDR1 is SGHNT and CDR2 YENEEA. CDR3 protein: CASSPSRKQEGTEAFF. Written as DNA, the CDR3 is TGTGCCAGCAGCCCGAGCCGGAAGCAGGAAGGCACTGAAGCTTTCTTT.

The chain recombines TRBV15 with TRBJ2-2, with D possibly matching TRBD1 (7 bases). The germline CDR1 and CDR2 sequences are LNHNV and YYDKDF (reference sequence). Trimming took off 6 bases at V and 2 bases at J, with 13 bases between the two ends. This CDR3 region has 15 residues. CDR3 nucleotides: TGTGCCACCAGGCGGGACAGCCGCAACACCGGGGAGCTGTTTTTT. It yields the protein CATRRDSRNTGELFF.

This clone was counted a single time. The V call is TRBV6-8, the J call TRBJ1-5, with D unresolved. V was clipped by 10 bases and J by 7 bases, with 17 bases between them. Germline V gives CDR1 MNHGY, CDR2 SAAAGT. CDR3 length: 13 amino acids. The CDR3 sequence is CAISGNSGQPQHF. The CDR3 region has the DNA TGTGCCATTAGTGGTAATTCGGGGCAGCCCCAGCATTTT.

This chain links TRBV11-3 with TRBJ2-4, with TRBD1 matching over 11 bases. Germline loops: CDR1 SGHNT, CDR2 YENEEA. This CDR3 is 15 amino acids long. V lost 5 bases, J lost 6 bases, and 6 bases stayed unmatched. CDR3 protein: CASSPWGQGGNIQYF. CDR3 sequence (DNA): TGTGCCAGCAGCCCATGGGGACAGGGGGGAAACATTCAGTACTTC.

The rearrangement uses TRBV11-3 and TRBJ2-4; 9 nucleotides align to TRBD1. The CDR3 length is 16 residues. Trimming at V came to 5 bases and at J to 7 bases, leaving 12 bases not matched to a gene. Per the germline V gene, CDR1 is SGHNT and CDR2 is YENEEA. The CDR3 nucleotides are TGTGCCAGCAGCCCCCGGACAGGGGAAGGAGGGAACATTCAGTACTTC. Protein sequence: CASSPRTGEGGNIQYF. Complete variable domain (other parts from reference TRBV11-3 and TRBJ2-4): EAGVVQSPRYKIIEKKQPVAFWCNPISGHNTLYWYLQNLGQGPELLIRYENEEAVDDSQLPKDRFSAERLKGVDSTLKIQPAELGDSAVYLCASSPRTGEGGNIQYFGAGTRLSVL.

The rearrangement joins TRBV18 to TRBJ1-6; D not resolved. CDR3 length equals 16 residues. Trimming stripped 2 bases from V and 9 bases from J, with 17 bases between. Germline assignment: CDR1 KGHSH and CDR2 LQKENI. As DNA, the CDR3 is TGTGCCAGCTCACCATCCCCCCCAATATTGGGTTCACCCCTCCACTTT. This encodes CASSPSPPILGSPLHF.

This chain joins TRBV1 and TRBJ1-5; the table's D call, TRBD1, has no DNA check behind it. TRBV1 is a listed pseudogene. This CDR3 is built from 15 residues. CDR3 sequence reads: CASSQDYRPLSSQHF. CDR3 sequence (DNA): TGCGCCAGCAGCCAAGATTACAGACCCCTGTCGTCCCAGCATTTT.

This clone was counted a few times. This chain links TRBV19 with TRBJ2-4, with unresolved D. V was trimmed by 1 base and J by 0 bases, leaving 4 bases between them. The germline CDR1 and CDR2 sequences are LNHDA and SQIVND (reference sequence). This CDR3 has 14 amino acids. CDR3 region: CASSIGTAKNIQYF. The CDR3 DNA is TGTGCCAGTAGTATAGGGACAGCCAAAAACATTCAGTACTTC.

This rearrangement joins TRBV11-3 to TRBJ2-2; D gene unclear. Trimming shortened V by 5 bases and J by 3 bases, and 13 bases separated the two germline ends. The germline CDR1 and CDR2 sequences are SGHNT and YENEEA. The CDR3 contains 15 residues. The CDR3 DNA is TGTGCCAGCAGCCCCGACCATATCTACACCGGGGAGCTGTTTTTT. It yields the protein CASSPDHIYTGELFF. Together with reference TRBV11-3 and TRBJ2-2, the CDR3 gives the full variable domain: EAGVVQSPRYKIIEKKQPVAFWCNPISGHNTLYWYLQNLGQGPELLIRYENEEAVDDSQLPKDRFSAERLKGVDSTLKIQPAELGDSAVYLCASSPDHIYTGELFFGEGSRLTVL.

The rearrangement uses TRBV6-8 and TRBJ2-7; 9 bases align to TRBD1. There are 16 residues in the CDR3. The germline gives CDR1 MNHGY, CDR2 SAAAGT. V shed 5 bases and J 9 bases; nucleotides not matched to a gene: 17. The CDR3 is CASSKFTGTGQLRQYF. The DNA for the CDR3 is TGTGCCAGCAGTAAATTTACCGGGACAGGGCAGCTTCGGCAGTACTTC.